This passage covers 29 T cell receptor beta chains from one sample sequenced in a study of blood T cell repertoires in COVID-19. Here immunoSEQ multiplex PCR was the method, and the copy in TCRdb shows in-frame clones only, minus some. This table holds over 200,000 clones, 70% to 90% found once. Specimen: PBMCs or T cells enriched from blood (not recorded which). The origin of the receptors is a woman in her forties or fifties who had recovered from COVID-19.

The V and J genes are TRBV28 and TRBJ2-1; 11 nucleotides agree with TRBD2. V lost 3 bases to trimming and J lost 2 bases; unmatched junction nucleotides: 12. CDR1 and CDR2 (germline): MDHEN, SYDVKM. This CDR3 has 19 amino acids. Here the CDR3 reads CASSFWKLAGVIAYNEQFF. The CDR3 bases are TGTGCCAGCAGTTTTTGGAAACTAGCGGGAGTAATAGCCTACAATGAGCAGTTCTTC.

CDR3 DNA sequence: TGTGCCAGCAGCTCATTAGCGGGAGACGCAGATACGCAGTATTTT. This sequence encodes CASSSLAGDADTQYF. This chain links TRBV11-2 with TRBJ2-3, with 9 bases identical to TRBD2. From germline, CDR1 is SGHAT and CDR2 FQNNGV. The CDR3 runs to 15 residues. Trimming at V came to 4 bases and at J to 4 bases, leaving 6 bases not matched to a gene.

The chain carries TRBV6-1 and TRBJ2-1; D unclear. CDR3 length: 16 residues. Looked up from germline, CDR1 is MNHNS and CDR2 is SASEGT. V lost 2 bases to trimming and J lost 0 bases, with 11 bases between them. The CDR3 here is CASSESRILSYNEQFF. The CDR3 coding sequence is TGTGCCAGCAGTGAAAGTAGAATCCTCTCCTACAATGAGCAGTTCTTC.

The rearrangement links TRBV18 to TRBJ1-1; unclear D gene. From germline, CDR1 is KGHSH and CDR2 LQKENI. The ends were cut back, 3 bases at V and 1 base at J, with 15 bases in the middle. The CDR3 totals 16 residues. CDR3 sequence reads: CASSPQLTEANTEAFF. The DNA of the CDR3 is TGTGCCAGCTCACCCCAGCTAACCGAGGCGAACACTGAAGCTTTCTTT.

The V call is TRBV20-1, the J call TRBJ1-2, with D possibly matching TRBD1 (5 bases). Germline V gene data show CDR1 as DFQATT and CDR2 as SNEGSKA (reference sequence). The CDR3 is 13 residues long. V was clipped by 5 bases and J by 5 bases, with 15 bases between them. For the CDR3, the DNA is TGCAGTGCTCGTGCGGGCCGGGGGTATGGCTACACCTTC. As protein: CSARAGRGYGYTF.

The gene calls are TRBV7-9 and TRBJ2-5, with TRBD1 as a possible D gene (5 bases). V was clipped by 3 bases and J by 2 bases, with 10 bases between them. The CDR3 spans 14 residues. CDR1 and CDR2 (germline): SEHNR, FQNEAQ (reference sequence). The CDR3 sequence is CASSFRQKQETQYF. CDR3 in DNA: TGTGCCAGCAGCTTCCGACAGAAACAAGAGACCCAGTACTTC.

CDR3 sequence reads: CASSWDRPTYNSPLHF. As DNA, the CDR3 is TGCGCCAGCAGCTGGGACAGGCCAACCTATAATTCACCCCTCCACTTT. V usage is TRBV5-1 and J usage is TRBJ1-6, with 8 bases that match TRBD1. The germline V gene encodes CDR1 SGHRS and CDR2 YFSETQ. The length of the CDR3 is 16 residues. With 3 bases clipped from V and 2 bases from J, the junction kept 4 bases outside the gene matches.

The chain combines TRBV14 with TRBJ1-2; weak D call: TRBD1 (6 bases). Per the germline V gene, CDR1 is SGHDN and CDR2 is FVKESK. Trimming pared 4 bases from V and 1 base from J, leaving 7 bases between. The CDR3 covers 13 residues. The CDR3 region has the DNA TGTGCCAGCAGCCCGGGACATAACTATGGCTACACCTTC. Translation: CASSPGHNYGYTF.

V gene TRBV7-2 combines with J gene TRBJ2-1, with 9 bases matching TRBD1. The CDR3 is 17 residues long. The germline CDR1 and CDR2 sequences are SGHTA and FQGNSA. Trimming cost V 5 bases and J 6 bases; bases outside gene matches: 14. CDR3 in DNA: TGTGCCAGCAGCCCTACGGAGAGGACAGGGGTGGCCAATGAGCAGTTCTTC. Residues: CASSPTERTGVANEQFF.

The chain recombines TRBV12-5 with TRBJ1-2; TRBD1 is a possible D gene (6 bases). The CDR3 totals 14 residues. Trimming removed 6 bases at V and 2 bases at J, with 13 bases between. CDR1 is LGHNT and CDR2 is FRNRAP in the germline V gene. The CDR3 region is CASGLPGANYGYTF. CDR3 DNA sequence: TGTGCTAGTGGCCTGCCAGGGGCCAACTATGGCTACACCTTC.

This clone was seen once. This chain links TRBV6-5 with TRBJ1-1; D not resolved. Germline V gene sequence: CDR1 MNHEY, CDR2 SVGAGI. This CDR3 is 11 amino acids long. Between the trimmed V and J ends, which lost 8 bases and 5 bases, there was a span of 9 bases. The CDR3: CASEPGTEAFF. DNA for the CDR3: TGTGCCAGCGAACCGGGAACTGAAGCTTTCTTT.

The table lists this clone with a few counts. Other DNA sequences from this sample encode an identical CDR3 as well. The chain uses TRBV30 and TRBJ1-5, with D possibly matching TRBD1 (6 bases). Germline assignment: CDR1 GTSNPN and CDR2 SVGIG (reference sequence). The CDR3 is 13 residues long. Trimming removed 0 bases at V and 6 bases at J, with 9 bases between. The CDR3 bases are TGTGCCTGGAGTGTACAGGGTGGTCAGCCCCAGCATTTT. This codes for CAWSVQGGQPQHF.

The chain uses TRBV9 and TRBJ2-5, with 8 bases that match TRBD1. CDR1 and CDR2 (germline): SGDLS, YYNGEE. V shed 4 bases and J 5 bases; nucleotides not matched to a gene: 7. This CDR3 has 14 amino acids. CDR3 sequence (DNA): TGTGCCAGCAGCACCCGGTACAGGGGGGAGACCCAGTACTTC. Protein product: CASSTRYRGETQYF.

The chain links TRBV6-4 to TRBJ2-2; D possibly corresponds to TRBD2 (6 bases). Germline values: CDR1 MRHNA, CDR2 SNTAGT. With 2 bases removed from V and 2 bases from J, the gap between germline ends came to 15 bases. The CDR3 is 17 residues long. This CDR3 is CASSDGRPGTNTGELFF. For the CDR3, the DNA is TGTGCCAGCAGTGACGGAAGGCCTGGGACTAACACCGGGGAGCTGTTTTTT.

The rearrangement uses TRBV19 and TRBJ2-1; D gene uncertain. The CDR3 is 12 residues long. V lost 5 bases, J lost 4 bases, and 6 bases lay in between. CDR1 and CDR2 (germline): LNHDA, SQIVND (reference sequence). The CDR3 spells CASSEVYNEQFF. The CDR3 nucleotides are TGTGCCAGTAGTGAGGTTTACAATGAGCAGTTCTTC.

CDR3 sequence (DNA): TGTGCCAGCAGTCTCGGACAGGGAGAACAGCCCCAGCATTTT. Its protein product is CASSLGQGEQPQHF. The chain uses TRBV6-5 and TRBJ1-5; TRBD1 matches 8 bases. Trimming removed 5 bases from V and 7 bases from J; junction bases left unmatched: 7. Germline values: CDR1 MNHEY, CDR2 SVGAGI. The CDR3 sequence is 14 residues long.

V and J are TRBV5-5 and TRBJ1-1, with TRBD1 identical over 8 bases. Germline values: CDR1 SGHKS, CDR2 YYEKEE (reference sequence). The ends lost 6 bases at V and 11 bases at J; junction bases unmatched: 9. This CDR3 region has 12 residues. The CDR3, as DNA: TGTGCCAGCACCAATACAGGGGGTGAGGCTTTCTTT. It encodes CASTNTGGEAFF.

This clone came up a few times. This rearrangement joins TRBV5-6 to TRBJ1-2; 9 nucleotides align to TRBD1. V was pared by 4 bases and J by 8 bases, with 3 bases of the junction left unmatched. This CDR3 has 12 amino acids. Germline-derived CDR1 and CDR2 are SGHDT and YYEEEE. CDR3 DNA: TGTGCCAGCAGCCTGGACAGGGGCGGCTACACCTTC. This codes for CASSLDRGGYTF. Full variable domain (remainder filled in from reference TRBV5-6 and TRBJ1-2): DAGVTQSPTHLIKTRGQQVTLRCSPKSGHDTVSWYQQALGQGPQFIFQYYEEEERQRGNFPDRFSGHQFPNYSSELNVNALLLGDSALYLCASSLDRGGYTFGSGTRLTVV.

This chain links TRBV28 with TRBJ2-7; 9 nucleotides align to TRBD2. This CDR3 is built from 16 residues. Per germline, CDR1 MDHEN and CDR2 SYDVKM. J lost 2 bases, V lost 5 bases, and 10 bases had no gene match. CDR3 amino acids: CASSRRASGATYEQYF. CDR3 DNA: TGTGCCAGCAGTCGACGGGCTAGCGGGGCTACCTACGAGCAGTACTTC. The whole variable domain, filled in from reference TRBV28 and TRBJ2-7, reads DVKVTQSSRYLVKRTGEKVFLECVQDMDHENMFWYRQDPGLGLRLIYFSYDVKMKEKGDIPEGYSVSREKKERFSLILESASTNQTSMYLCASSRRASGATYEQYFGPGTRLTVT.

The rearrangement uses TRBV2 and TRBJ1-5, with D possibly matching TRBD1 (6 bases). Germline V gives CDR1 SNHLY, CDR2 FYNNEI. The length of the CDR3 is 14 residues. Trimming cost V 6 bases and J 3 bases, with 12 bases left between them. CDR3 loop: CASRQQGFNQPQHF. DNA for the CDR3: TGTGCCAGCAGACAACAGGGTTTCAATCAGCCCCAGCATTTT.

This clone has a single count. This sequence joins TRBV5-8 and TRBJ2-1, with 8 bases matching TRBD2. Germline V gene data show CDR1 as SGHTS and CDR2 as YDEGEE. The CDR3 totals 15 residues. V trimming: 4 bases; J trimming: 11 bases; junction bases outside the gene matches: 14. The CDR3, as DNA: TGTGCCAGCAGCAACGGACTAGCCCCCCCGAGAAAGCAGTTCTTC. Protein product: CASSNGLAPPRKQFF. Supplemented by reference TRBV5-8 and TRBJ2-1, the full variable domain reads EAGVTQSPTHLIKTRGQQATLRCSPISGHTSVYWYQQALGLGLQFLLWYDEGEERNRGNFPPRFSGRQFPNYSSELNVNALELEDSALYLCASSNGLAPPRKQFFGPGTRLTVL.

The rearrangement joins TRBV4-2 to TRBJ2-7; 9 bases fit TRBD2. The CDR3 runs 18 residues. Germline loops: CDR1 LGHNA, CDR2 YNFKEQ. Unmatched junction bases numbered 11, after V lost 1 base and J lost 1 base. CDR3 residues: CASSQGAGTSSTSYEQYF. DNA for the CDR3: TGTGCCAGCAGCCAAGGGGCCGGGACTAGCTCCACATCCTACGAGCAGTACTTC.

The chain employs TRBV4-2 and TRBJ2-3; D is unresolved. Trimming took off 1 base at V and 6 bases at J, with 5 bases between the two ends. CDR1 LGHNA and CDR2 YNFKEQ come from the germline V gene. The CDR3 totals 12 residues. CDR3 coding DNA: TGTGCCAGCAGCCAAGTCGGGGATACGCAGTATTTT. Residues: CASSQVGDTQYF.

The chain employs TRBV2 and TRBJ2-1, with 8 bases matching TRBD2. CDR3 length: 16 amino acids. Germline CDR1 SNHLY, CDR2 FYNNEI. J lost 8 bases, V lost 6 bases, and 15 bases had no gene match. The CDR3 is CASRPPRGGRFDEQFF. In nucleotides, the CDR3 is TGTGCCAGCAGGCCCCCTCGGGGCGGGAGGTTTGATGAGCAGTTCTTC.

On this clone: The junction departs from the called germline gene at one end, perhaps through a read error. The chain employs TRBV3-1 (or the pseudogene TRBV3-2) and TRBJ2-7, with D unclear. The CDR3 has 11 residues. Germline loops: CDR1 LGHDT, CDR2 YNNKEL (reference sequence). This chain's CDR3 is CASSQKLEKYF. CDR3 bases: TGTGCCAGCAGCCAAAAACTCGAGAAGTACTTC.

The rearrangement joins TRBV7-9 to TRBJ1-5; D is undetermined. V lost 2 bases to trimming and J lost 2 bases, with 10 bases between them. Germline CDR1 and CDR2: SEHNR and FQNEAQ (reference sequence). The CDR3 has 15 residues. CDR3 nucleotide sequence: TGTGCCAGCAGCTTATCCGGGGTGGGCAATCAGCCCCAGCATTTT. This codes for CASSLSGVGNQPQHF.

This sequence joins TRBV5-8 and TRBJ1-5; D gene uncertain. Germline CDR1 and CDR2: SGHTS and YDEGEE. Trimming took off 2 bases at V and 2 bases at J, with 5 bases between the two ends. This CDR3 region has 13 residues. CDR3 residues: CASSLRGNQPQHF. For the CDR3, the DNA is TGTGCCAGCAGCTTACGGGGCAATCAGCCCCAGCATTTT.

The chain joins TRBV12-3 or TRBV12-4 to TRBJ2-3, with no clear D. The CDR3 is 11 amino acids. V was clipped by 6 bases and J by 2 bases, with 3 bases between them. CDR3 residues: CASSNTDTQYF. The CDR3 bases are TGTGCCAGCAGCAACACAGATACGCAGTATTTT.

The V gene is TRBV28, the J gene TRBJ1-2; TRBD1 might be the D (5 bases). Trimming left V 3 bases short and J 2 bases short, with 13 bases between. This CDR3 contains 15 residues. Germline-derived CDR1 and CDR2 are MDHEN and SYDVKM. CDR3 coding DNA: TGTGCCAGCAGTTTGGGCAGGGCAAAAAACTATGGCTACACCTTC. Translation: CASSLGRAKNYGYTF.